This T cell receptor beta chain came from a study of regulatory T cells in long-lasting Graves disease. This clonotype appeared a few times. The germline V gene has CDR1 SGHVS and CDR2 FQNEAQ. Trimming shortened V by 3 bases and J by 2 bases, and 14 bases separated the two germline ends. The CDR3 has 15 amino acids. Assembly of TCR beta libraries relied on iRepertoire HTBI primers together with Arm-PCR of CDR3 regions. Via MiXCR, TCRdb re-called the multiplex PCR reads, giving one row per CDR3 protein. In the table there are approximately 490,000 distinct CDR3 sequences, 15% to 20% of which are singletons. Indicated time point: newly diagnosed GD, antithyroid drugs for less than 3 months. Generation of the TCR library employed RNA extracted from PBMCs. The same specimen was also included in a second study, on T cells in Graves' hyperthyroidism and ophthalmopathy.

The clonotype comes from a man aged 35-49 years with Graves disease. V is TRBV7-8 and J is TRBJ2-7; D gene ambiguous. This sample comprised peripheral blood mononuclear cells (PBMCs), obtained at new diagnosis, from a patient treated with antithyroid drugs. CDR3 residues: CASSLDSPPPYEQYF. The CDR3 region has the DNA TGTGCCAGCAGCTTGGATAGCCCACCTCCCTACGAGCAGTACTTC.